This TCR beta chain was captured in a study of T cell responses to AZD1222 COVID-19 vaccine. V was clipped by 0 bases and J by 4 bases, with 10 bases between them. Germline V lookup: CDR1 SGHRS, CDR2 YFSETQ. This CDR3 region has 14 residues. Sequencing used immunoSEQ multiplex PCR; TCRdb keeps in-frame clones, though not all of them. This sample has roughly 190,000 clones, with approximately 90% found just once. This receptor was identified in an adult who received the MenACWY meningococcal vaccine as a control. This rearrangement joins TRBV5-1 to TRBJ1-2; D gene uncertain. The specimen was peripheral blood, collected 28 days after the second dose of the MenACWY control vaccine. In nucleotides, the CDR3 is TGCGCCAGCAGCTTGGCAAACGATGGCTATGGCTACACCTTC. Protein product: CASSLANDGYGYTF.